A selection of T cell receptor beta chains follows, all from one sample in a study of shared clonotypes between healthy human individuals. Some clones are missing from TCRdb's copy, which holds only in-frame ones; the method was immunoSEQ multiplex PCR. The data show 550,000 to 850,000 clones, 72% seen once. Sequenced sample: memory CD4+ T cells sorted from blood. These receptors were obtained from a woman younger than 45 in good health. Each CDR3 is given with its conserved first and last residue.

TRBV16	TRBJ2-2	CASSQSRANGELFF
TRBV28	TRBJ2-3	CASSVFTDTQYF
TRBV7-2	TRBJ1-1	CASSLRVGGDTEAFF
TRBV4-1	TRBJ2-1	CASSQAGDYSHNEQFF
TRBV10-2	TRBJ1-3	CASKGWGGNTIYF
TRBV6-4	TRBJ2-7	CASSYTHSVTYEQYF
TRBV2	TRBJ2-1	CASINGTLVYNEQFF
TRBV12-5	TRBJ2-7	CASGLVLGGNSYEQYF
TRBV27	TRBJ2-7	CASSLNPSYRDYEQYF
TRBV7-9	TRBJ2-1	CASSRTPYASYNEQFF
TRBV30	TRBJ2-1	CAWSDSGIYNEQFF
TRBV11-2	TRBJ1-2	CASSFRGARGYTF
TRBV4-2	TRBJ1-5	CASSQDLQGALGNQPQHF
TRBV15	TRBJ2-5	CATSRTLAGQETQYF
TRBV19	TRBJ2-2	CASSPVGAGELFF
TRBV4-1	TRBJ2-2	CASSQTGTGGTGELFF
TRBV5-1	TRBJ2-2	CASRAGTSGAGENTGELFF
TRBV6-5	TRBJ2-2	CASSPGLAWTGELFF
TRBV7-9	TRBJ1-1	CASSLQGPSSEAFF
TRBV11-2	TRBJ1-5	CASSVTPYQPQHF
TRBV19	TRBJ1-5	CASRVTQVSNQPQHF
TRBV18	TRBJ2-7	CASSPMGQELYEQYF
TRBV6-5	TRBJ2-3	CASSWVSGSVDTQYF
TRBV7-2	TRBJ2-2	CASSLGASVNTGELFF
TRBV19	TRBJ1-2	CASSRLGYDGYTF
TRBV5-1	TRBJ2-1	CASSFLAEAYNEQFF
TRBV19	TRBJ2-6	CASSGGIGSGANVLTF
TRBV7-2	TRBJ1-5	CASSFKQGDNQPQHF
TRBV28	TRBJ1-1	CASSFRGQGKREAFF
TRBV7-9	TRBJ2-1	CAGGLAGVHRSSYNEQFF
TRBV14	TRBJ1-3	CASSHPQWTGGGNTIYF
TRBV10-1	TRBJ2-5	CASSERQGETQYF
TRBV19	TRBJ1-1	CASRNSLVNTEAFF
TRBV13	TRBJ2-3	CASSFLAGGPGTDTQYF
TRBV5-4	TRBJ2-7	CASSPPDTYEQYF
TRBV30	TRBJ1-2	CAWSKTGEGGYTF
TRBV5-1	TRBJ2-3	CASSFGQGHTDTQYF
TRBV28	TRBJ1-3	CASSYSSTGNTIYF
TRBV18	TRBJ2-7	CASSPRGHYEQYF
TRBV25-1	TRBJ2-1	CASSARTRDEQFF
TRBV27	TRBJ2-1	CASSLEAGTSPEQFF
TRBV13	TRBJ2-1	CASSLIADEQFF
TRBV5-1	TRBJ2-7	CASSPGTAVTTQYF
TRBV5-8	TRBJ2-2	CASSLSWTSRTGELFF
TRBV11-2	TRBJ2-1	CASSSQGNEQFF